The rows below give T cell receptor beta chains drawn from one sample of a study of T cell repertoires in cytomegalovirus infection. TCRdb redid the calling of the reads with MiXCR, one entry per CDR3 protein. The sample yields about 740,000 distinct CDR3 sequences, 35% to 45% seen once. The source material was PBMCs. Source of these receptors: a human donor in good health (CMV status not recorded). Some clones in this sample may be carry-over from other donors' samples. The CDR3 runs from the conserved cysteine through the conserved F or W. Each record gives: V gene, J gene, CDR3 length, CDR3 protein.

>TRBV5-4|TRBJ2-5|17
CASSFQGRTGNQETQYF
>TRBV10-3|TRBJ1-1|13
CAISGTRNTEAFF
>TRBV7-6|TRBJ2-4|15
CASSLDRGLGNIQYF
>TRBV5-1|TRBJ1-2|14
CASSLDRGIYGYTF
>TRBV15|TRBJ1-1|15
CATSTRQRLNTEAFF
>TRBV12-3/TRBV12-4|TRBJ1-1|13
CASSLQPAFEAFF
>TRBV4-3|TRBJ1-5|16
CASSPTDIHSGGSQHF
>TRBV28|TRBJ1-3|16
CASSLSREGTGNTIYF
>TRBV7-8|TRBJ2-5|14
CASSLRLAPLAQYF
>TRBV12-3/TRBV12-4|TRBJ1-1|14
CASSLTTANTEAFF
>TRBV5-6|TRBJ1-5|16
CASSPGGTLTNQPQHF
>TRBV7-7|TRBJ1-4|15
CASSRSLNANEKLFF
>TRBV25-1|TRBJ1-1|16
CASSEYNGAGNTEAFF
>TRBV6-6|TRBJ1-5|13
CALRGGGNQPQHF
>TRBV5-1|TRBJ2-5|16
CASSLAGLAIQETQYF
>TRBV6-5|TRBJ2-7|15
CASSYSVQSFYEQYF
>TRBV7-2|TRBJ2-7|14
CASSLRQGDYEQYF
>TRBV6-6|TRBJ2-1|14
CASSYSLGHNEQFF
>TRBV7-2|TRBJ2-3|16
CASSSSIWADTDTQYF
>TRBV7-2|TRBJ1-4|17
CASSFGTGGITNEKLVF
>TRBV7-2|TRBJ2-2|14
CASSPEGAAGELFF
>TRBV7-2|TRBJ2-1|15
CASSAASGSYNEQFF
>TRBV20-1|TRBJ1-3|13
CSARRQAGNTIYF
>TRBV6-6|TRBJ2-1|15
CASSPSMGVGGEQFF
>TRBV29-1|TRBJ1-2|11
CSVGGAGGYTF
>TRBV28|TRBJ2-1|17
CASSFPLEGFSYNEQFF
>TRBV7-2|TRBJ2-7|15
CASTPSGGRAYEQYF
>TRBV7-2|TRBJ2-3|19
CASSLKGDVAGSGADTQYF
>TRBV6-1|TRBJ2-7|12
CASSADRYEQYF
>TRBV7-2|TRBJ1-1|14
CASSLVQGHTEAFF
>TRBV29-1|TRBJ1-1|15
CSVEGDGRLNTEAFF
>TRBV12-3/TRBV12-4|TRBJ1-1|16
CASSSPLSGPNTEALF
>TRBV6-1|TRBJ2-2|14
CASSREGATGELFF
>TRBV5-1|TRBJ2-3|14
CASGVRGATDTQYF
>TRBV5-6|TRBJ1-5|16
CASSLGQAYSNQPQHF
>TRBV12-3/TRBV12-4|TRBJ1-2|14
CASSFGGANYGYTF
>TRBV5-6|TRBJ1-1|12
CASSLGGRAAFF
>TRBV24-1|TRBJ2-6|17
CATSDPPRGSGANVLTF
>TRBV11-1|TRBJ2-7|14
CASSFSDGGEEQYF
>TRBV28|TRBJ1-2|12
CASRLGGYGYTF
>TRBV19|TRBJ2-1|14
CASRMTGGQGEQFF
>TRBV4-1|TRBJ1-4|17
CASIQDSGGGRGEKLFF
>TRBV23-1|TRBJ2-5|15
CASSHRVPNQETQYF
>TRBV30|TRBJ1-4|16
CAWSVRGRTSNEKLFF
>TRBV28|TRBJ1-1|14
CASSLPGGNTEAFF
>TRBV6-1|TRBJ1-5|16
CASSEAHGGWNQPQHF
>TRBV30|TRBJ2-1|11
CAWSRAVEQFF
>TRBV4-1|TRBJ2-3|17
CASSQAFGGTPTDTQYF